Each of the 11 T cell receptor beta chains below was sequenced from the same sample in a study of cytomegalovirus exposure and HLA in healthy donors. 60 Vbeta and 13 Jbeta primers were used in PCR. Profiling relied on immunoSEQ multiplex PCR, and the TCRdb table lists in-frame clones only, not all of them. In the table there are fewer than 130,000 clones, 70% to 85% of which are singletons. The material sequenced was PBMCs. The receptors originated from a man in his thirties or forties in good health and CMV-seropositive.

The V and J genes are TRBV6-1 and TRBJ2-5; the match to TRBD2 covers 10 bases. The junction had 16 bases not matched to a gene; V was cut back by 2 bases and J by 1 base. CDR1 and CDR2 from the germline V gene are MNHNS and SASEGT. The CDR3 consists of 20 residues. CDR3 protein: CASSEIAGGPWQGIQETQYF. The CDR3 region has the DNA TGTGCCAGCAGTGAAATAGCGGGGGGCCCATGGCAAGGAATCCAAGAGACCCAGTACTTC.

The CDR3 DNA reads TGTGCCAACCGAGACAGGGAGAATGAGCAGTTCTTC. Translation: CANRDRENEQFF. V gene TRBV27 combines with J gene TRBJ2-1; 7 nucleotides match TRBD1. CDR1 MNHEY and CDR2 SMNVEV come from the germline V gene (reference sequence). The CDR3 consists of 12 residues. V was clipped by 10 bases and J by 7 bases; unmatched bases: 7.

This clone was seen only a few times. Other DNA sequences in the sample encode the same CDR3. This rearrangement joins TRBV11-2 to TRBJ1-1; 9 bases are shared with TRBD1. Germline V CDR1 and CDR2: SGHAT, FQNNGV. This CDR3 has 14 residues. V lost 6 bases to trimming and J lost 4 bases; unmatched junction nucleotides: 6. In nucleotides, the CDR3 is TGTGCCAGCAGTCGGGGACAGGGTGGCACTGAAGCTTTCTTT. The encoded protein is CASSRGQGGTEAFF.

The chain carries TRBV19 and TRBJ1-5; possibly TRBD1 for D (5 bases). V dropped 9 bases and J dropped 7 bases, with 13 bases sitting between them. The CDR3 spans 12 residues. CDR1 is LNHDA, CDR2 SQIVND, per germline (reference sequence). The CDR3 loop reads CASRGGNQPQHF. The DNA for the CDR3 is TGTGCCAGCCGGGGGGGAAACCAGCCCCAGCATTTT.

The chain links TRBV9 to TRBJ1-1, with D uncertain. This CDR3 comprises 14 residues. V was trimmed by 5 bases and J by 4 bases, leaving 15 bases between them. Germline V lookup: CDR1 SGDLS, CDR2 YYNGEE. CDR3 amino acids: CASSPDLQITEAFF. The CDR3, as DNA: TGTGCCAGCAGTCCCGACCTACAGATCACTGAAGCTTTCTTT.

The chain combines TRBV5-1 with TRBJ2-3; 7 nucleotides line up with TRBD1. Germline loops: CDR1 SGHRS, CDR2 YFSETQ. Trimming took 4 bases from V and 8 from J; bases not matched to a gene: 7. The CDR3 length is 13 residues. The CDR3 reads CASSLTGSGTQYF. CDR3 sequence (DNA): TGCGCCAGCAGCCTGACAGGGTCGGGTACGCAGTATTTT.

V and J are TRBV29-1 and TRBJ2-5; 7 bases line up with TRBD2. Germline CDR1 reads SQVTM; CDR2 reads ANQGSEA. The CDR3 totals 12 residues. Trimming removed 4 bases from V and 7 bases from J; junction bases left unmatched: 6. CDR3 in amino acids: CSVGSREGTQYF. The CDR3 nucleotides are TGCAGCGTTGGGTCCAGGGAGGGGACCCAGTACTTC.

This chain joins TRBV9 and TRBJ1-2; TRBD1 aligns across 7 bases. Germline V gene data show CDR1 as SGDLS and CDR2 as YYNGEE. V dropped 0 bases and J dropped 2; count of bases not matched to a gene: 16. The CDR3 is made up of 19 amino acids. CDR3 sequence reads: CASSVARSRDRNPNYGYTF. The CDR3 DNA reads as TGTGCCAGCAGCGTAGCCCGGTCCCGGGACAGAAATCCCAACTATGGCTACACCTTC.

This clone was seen a handful of times. The chain has TRBV30 and TRBJ2-1, with a weak D call TRBD1 (5 bases). The V end lost 3 bases, the J end lost 10 bases, and 13 bases lay between the germline ends. The CDR3 covers 12 residues. Germline assignment: CDR1 GTSNPN and CDR2 SVGIG (reference sequence). In DNA form, the CDR3 reads TGTGCCTGGAGCCCAGGGAAAGGCGAGCAGTTCTTC. This sequence encodes CAWSPGKGEQFF.

This clone was seen a single time. The chain combines TRBV4-2 with TRBJ2-7; TRBD1 matches 9 bases. The ends lost 3 bases at V and 3 bases at J; junction bases unmatched: 3. CDR1 and CDR2 (germline): LGHNA, YNFKEQ. The CDR3 loop spans 14 amino acids. The DNA for the CDR3 is TGTGCCAGCAGCCAGATGGACAGGGGCTACGAGCAGTACTTC. Translation gives CASSQMDRGYEQYF.

The J gene is TRBJ2-5, the V gene TRBV29-1; D perhaps matches TRBD1 (5 bases). Deletions cut 4 bases from V and 2 bases from J, with 8 bases between. This CDR3 contains 12 residues. Germline V gives CDR1 SQVTM, CDR2 ANQGSEA. CDR3 DNA sequence: TGCAGCGTTGGGGGCGGTCAAGAGACCCAGTACTTC. Translating it yields CSVGGGQETQYF.